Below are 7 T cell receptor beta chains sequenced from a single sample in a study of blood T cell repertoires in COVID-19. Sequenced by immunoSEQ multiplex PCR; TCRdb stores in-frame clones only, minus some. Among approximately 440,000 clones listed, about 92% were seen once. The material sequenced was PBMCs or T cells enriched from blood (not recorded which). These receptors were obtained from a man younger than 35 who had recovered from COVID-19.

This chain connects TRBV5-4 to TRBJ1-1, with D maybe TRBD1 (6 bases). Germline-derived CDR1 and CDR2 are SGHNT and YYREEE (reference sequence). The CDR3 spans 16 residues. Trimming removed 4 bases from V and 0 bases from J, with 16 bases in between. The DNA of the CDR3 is TGTGCCAGCAGCCGACTACAGGGTTCGATGAACACTGAAGCTTTCTTT. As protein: CASSRLQGSMNTEAFF. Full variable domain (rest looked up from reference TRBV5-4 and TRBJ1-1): ETGVTQSPTHLIKTRGQQVTLRCSSQSGHNTVSWYQQALGQGPQFIFQYYREEENGRGNFPPRFSGLQFPNYSSELNVNALELDDSALYLCASSRLQGSMNTEAFFGQGTRLTVV.

The CDR3, as DNA: TGTGCCAGCAGCCTACGGGACAAAGTGAACACTGAAGCTTTCTTT. As protein: CASSLRDKVNTEAFF. The chain recombines TRBV7-8 with TRBJ1-1, with D possibly TRBD1 on 6 matching bases. The CDR3 consists of 15 residues. V lost 5 bases and J lost 0, with 13 bases in between. Germline CDR1 reads SGHVS; CDR2 reads FQNEAQ.

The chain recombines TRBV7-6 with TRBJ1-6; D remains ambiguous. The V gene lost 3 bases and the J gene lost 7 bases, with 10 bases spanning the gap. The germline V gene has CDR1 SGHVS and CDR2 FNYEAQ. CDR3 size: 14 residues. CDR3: CASSFLRSNSPLHF. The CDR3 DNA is TGTGCCAGCAGCTTCCTCCGGTCGAATTCACCCCTCCACTTT.

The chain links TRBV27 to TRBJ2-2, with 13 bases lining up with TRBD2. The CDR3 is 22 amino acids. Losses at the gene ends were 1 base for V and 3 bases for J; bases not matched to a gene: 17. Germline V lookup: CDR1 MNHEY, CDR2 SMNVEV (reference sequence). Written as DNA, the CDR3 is TGTGCCAGCAGTTTATACGCAGAATTAACTAGCGGGGGGGCCTGGGACACCGGGGAGCTGTTTTTT. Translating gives CASSLYAELTSGGAWDTGELFF.

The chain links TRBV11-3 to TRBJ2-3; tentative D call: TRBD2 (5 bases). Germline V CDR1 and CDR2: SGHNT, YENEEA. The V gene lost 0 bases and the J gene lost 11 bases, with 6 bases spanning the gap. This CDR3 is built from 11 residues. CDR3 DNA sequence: TGTGCCAGCAGCTTAGACCGGGAGCAGTATTTT. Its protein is CASSLDREQYF.

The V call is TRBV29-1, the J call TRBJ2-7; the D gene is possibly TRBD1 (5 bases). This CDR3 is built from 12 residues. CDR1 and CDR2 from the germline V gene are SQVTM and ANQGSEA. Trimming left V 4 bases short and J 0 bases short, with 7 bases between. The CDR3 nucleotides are TGCAGCGTTGTACAGGACTCCTACGAGCAGTACTTC. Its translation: CSVVQDSYEQYF.

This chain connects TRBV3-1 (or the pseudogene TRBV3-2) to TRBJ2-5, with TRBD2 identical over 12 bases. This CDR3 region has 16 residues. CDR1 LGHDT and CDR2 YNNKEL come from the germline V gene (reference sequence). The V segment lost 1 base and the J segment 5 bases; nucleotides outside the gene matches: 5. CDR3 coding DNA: TGTGCCAGCAGCCAAGCTAGCGGGGGGGCCTATGAGACCCAGTACTTC. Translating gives CASSQASGGAYETQYF.